The present entry profiles one TCR beta chain with its context. This sample is drawn from a study of CD8 T cells in Susac syndrome. TCR beta from blood CD8+ and CD4+ T cells was sequenced. Relapsing-remitting disease, either stable or active, was present in the multiple sclerosis controls, who were treatment-naive patients. Negative isolation was used for CD8+ and CD4+ T cells, and FACS enrichment was applied to TEMRA cells. When the RNA was reverse transcribed, random hexamers were used with an input of about 0.5 to 1 ug. immunoSEQ multiplex PCR amplified TCR beta CDR3 across 54 Vbeta, 13 Jbeta. Using its own MiXCR run on the immunoSEQ multiplex PCR reads, TCRdb lists one record per CDR3 protein. Of approximately 200,000 distinct CDR3 sequences listed, about 94% were seen once; the top ten hold 0.093%. Losses at the gene ends were 4 bases for V and 9 bases for J; bases not matched to a gene: 1. Germline V lookup: CDR1 GTSNPN, CDR2 SVGIG (reference sequence). This CDR3 spans 11 amino acids.

The sequencing input was CD4+ T cells from PBMCs. V gene TRBV30 combines with J gene TRBJ2-1; 9 nucleotides align to TRBD2. This TCR was recovered from a human donor with multiple sclerosis. The CDR3 loop is CAWTSGVEQFF. The CDR3 region has the DNA TGTGCCTGGACTAGCGGGGTTGAGCAGTTCTTC.